This TCR beta chain was identified during a study of monozygotic twins with inflammatory bowel disease. Study observations and caveats: The data offered no way to tell different T cell subtypes apart.

As to this clonotype: Antigen specificity is unknown.

Reanalyzing the 5' RACE reads, TCRdb keeps one entry per CDR3 protein, without DNA. This sample's table reports more than 300,000 distinct CDR3 sequences. This CDR3 contains 15 residues. Per germline, CDR1 SGHVS and CDR2 FNYEAQ. The rearrangement joins TRBV7-6 to TRBJ1-6. The sample was blood. This receptor was taken from a human donor with ulcerative colitis or Crohn's disease, or a healthy co-twin of an affected twin (not recorded which). CDR3 residues: CASSLLKDSSSPLHF.